The rows below give T cell receptor beta chains drawn from one sample of a study of T cell changes during pregnancy in multiple sclerosis. Generated by immunoSEQ multiplex PCR, the TCRdb table keeps only in-frame clones and is missing some. The sample shows 35,000 to 45,000 clones, 92% of them seen only once. The sequenced sample was CD8+ T cells from peripheral blood mononuclear cells, obtained in the first trimester of pregnancy. Receptors originate from a female donor with multiple sclerosis, enrolled in a pregnancy study. CDR3s include the opening cysteine and the closing phenylalanine or tryptophan. D genes are given only for firm matches.

-	TRBV19	TRBJ1-2	CASSASGVGYGYTF
-	TRBV5-1	TRBJ2-1	CASSRDARVVVIPSSYNEQFF
-	TRBV7-9	TRBJ1-1	CASSPDWNTEAFF
-	TRBV27	TRBJ1-3	CASSLGQGNTIYF
-	TRBV13	TRBJ1-1	CASSLGYRDNVDTEAFF
-	TRBV11-2	TRBJ1-1	CASRGVNTEAFF
-	TRBV7-9	TRBJ2-1	CASSLETGMVEFF
-	TRBV5-4	TRBJ1-1	CASSLVLGQNTEAFF
TRBD1	TRBV5-6	TRBJ1-2	CASNVPGQGRYGYTF
TRBD2	TRBV6-5	TRBJ2-1	CASSYSGGGYNEQFF